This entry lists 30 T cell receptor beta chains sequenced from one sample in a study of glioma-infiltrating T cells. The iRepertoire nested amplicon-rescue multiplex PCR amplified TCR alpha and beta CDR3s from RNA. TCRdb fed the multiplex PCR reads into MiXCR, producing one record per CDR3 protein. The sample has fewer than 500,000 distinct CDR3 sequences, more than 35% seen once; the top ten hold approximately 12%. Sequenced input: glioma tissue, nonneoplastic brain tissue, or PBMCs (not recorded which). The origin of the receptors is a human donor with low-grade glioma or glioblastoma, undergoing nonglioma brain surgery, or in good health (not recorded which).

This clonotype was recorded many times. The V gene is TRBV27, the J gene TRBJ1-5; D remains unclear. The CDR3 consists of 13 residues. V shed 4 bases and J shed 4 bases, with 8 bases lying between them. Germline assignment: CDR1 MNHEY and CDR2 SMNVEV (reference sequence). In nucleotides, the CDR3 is TGTGCCAGCAGTTCTTACGAAAATCAGCCCCAGCATTTT. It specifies CASSSYENQPQHF.

CDR3 coding DNA: TGTGCCAGCAGACTCGGTAAGGGACGGGACTATGGCTACACCTTC. Its protein product is CASRLGKGRDYGYTF. The V and J genes are TRBV28 and TRBJ1-2, with D perhaps TRBD1 (5 bases). Looked up from germline, CDR1 is MDHEN and CDR2 is SYDVKM. The CDR3 has 15 residues. V shed 6 bases and J shed 3 bases, with 17 bases lying between them.

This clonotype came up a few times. The CDR3: CASSPGGERFFSGANVLTF. The CDR3 DNA sequence: TGTGCCAGCAGCCCCGGGGGGGAGCGATTTTTTTCTGGGGCCAACGTCCTGACTTTC. This sequence joins TRBV7-2 and TRBJ2-6, with 8 bases identical to TRBD2. The V segment lost 5 bases and the J segment 1 base; nucleotides outside the gene matches: 13. Germline V lookup: CDR1 SGHTA, CDR2 FQGNSA. The CDR3 consists of 19 residues.

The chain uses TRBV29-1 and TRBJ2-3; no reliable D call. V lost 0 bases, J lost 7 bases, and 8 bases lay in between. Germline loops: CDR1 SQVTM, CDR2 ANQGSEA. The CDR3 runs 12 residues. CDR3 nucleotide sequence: TGCAGCGTTGAAGAAAGGCCATATACGCAGTATTTT. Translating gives CSVEERPYTQYF.

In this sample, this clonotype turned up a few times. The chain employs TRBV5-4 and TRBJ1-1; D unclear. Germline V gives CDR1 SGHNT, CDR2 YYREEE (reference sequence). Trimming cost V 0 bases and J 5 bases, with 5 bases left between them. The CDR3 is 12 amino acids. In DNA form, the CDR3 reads TGTGCCAGCAGCTTGGACGGGACTGAAGCTTTCTTT. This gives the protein CASSLDGTEAFF.

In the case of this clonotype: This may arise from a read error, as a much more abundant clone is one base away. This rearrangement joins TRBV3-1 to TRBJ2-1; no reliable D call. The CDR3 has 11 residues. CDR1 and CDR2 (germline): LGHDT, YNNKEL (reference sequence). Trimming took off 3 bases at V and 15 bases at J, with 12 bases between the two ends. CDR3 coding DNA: TGTGCCAGCAGCCATGGAGTAGGATCGTTCTTC. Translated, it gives CASSHGVGSFF.

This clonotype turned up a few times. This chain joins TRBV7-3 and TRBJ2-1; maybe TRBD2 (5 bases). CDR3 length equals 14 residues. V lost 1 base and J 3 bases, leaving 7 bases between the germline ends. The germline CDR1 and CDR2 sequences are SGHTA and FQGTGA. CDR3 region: CASSLSAGYNEQFF. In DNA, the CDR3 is TGTGCCAGCAGCTTAAGTGCGGGCTACAATGAGCAGTTCTTC.

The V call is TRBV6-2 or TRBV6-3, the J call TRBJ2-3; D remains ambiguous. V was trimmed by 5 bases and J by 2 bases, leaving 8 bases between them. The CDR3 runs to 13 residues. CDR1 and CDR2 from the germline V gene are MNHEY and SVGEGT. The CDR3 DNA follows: TGTGCCAGCAGTGTAATACACACAGATACGCAGTATTTT. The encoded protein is CASSVIHTDTQYF.

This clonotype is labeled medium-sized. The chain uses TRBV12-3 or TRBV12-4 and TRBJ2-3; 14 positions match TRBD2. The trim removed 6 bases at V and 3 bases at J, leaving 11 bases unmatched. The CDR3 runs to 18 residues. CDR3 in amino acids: CASSPGLAGVPGTDTQYF. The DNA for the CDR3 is TGTGCCAGCAGCCCGGGACTAGCGGGAGTCCCGGGGACAGATACGCAGTATTTT.

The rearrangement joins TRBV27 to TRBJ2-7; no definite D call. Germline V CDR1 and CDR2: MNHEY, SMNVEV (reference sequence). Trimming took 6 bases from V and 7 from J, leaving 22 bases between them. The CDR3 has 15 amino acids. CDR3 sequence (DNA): TGTGCCAGCAGCCAAGAAGGGCCCGGGTCCCGAGAGCAGTACTTC. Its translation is CASSQEGPGSREQYF.

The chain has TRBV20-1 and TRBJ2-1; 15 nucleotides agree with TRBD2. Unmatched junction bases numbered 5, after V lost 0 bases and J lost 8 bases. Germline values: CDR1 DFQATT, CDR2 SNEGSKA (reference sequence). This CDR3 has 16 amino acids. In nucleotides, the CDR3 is TGCAGTGCTAGAGATCTTGGACTAGCGGGAGGGGATGAGCAGTTCTTC. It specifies CSARDLGLAGGDEQFF.

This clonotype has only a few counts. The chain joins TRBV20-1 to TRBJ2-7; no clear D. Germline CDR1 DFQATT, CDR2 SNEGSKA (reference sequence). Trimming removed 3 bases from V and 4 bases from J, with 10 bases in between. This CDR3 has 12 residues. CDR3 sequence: CSASSTEYEQYF. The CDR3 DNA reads TGCAGTGCTAGTTCGACTGAATACGAGCAGTACTTC.

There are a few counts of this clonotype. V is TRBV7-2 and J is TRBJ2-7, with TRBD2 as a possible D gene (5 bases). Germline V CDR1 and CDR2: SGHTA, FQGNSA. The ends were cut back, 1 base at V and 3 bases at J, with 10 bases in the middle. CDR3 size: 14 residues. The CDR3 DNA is TGTGCCAGCAGCTTAGGGACTGGAATCTACGAGCAGTACTTC. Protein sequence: CASSLGTGIYEQYF.

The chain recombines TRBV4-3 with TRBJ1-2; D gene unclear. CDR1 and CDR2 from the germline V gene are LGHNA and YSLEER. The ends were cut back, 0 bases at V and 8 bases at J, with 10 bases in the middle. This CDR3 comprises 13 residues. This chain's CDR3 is CASSQEDGRGYTF. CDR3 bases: TGCGCCAGCAGCCAAGAGGACGGCCGGGGCTACACCTTC.

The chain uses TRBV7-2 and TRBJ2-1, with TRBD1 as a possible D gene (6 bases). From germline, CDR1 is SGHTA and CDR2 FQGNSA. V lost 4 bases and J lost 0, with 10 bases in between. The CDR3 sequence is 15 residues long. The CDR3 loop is CASSSDSSSYNEQFF. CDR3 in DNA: TGTGCCAGCAGCTCGGACAGTTCCTCCTACAATGAGCAGTTCTTC.

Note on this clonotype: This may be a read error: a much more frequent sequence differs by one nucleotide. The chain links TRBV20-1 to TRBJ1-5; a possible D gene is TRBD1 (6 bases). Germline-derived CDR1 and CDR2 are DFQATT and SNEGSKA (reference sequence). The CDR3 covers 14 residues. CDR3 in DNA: TGCAGTTCGGCGGGGGCAGGGCGCAATCAGCCCCAGCGTTTT. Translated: CSSAGAGRNQPQRF.

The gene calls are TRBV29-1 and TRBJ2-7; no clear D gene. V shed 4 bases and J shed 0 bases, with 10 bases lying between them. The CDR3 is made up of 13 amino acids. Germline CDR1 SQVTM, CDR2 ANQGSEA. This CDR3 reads CSVVNRSSYEQYF. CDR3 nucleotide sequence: TGCAGCGTTGTGAACCGCTCCTCCTACGAGCAGTACTTC.

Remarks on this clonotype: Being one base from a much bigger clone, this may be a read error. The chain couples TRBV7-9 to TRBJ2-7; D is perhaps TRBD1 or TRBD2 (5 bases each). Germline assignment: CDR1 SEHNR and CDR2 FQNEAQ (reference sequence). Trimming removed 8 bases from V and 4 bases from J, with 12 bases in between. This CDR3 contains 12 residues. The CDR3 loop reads CASGEEGYEQYF. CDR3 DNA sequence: TGTGCCAGCGGGGAAGAGGGGTACGAGCAGTACTTC. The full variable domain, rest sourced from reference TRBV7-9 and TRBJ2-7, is DTGVSQNPRHKITKRGQNVTFRCDPISEHNRLYWYRQTLGQGPEFLTYFQNEAQLEKSRLLSDRFSAERPKGSFSTLEIQRTEQGDSAMYLCASGEEGYEQYFGPGTRLTVT.

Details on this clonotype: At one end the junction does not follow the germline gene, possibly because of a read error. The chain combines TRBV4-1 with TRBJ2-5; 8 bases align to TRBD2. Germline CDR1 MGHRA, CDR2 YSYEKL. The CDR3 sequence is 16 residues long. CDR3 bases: TGCGCCAGCAGCCAAGATGGGAACGGGAGGGGAGAGACCGAGTACTTC. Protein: CASSQDGNGRGETEYF.

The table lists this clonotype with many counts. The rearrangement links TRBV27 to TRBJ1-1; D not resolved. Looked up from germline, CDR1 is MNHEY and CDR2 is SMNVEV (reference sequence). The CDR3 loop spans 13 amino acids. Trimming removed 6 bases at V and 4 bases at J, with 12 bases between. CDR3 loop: CASRERVSTEAFF. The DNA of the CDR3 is TGTGCCAGCAGGGAAAGGGTGAGCACTGAAGCTTTCTTT.

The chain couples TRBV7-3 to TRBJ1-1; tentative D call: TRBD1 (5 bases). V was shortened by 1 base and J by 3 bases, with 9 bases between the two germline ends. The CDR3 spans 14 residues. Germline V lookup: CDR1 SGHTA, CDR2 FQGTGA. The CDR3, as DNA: TGTGCCAGCAGCTTAATGGCCAGGGACACTGAAGCTTTCTTT. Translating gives CASSLMARDTEAFF.

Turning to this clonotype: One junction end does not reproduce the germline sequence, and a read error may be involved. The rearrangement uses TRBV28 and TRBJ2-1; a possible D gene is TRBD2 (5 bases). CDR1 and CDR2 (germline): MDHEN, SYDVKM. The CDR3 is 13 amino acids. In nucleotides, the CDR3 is TGTGCCGGCAGTTTATCTCTTCGAGGGGAGCAGTTCTTC. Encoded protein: CAGSLSLRGEQFF.

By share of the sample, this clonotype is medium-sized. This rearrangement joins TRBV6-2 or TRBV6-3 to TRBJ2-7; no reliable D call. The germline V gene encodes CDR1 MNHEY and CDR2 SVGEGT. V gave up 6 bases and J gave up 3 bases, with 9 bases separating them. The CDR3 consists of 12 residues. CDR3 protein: CASSFTVYEQYF. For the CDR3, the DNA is TGTGCCAGCAGCTTTACGGTCTACGAGCAGTACTTC.

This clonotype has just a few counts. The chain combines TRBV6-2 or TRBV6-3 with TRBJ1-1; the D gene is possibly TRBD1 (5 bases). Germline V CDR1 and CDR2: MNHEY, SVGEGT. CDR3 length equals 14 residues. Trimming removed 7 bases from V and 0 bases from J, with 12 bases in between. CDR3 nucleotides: TGTGCCAGCATCCGGGGCAGCCTGAACACTGAAGCTTTCTTT. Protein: CASIRGSLNTEAFF.

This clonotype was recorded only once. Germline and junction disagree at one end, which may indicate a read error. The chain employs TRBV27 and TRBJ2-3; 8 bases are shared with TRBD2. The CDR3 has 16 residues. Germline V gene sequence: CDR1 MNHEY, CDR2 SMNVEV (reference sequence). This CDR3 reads CASSPRVSGVTDTQYF. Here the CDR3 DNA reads TGTGCCAGCAGTCCTAGGGTTAGCGGGGTCACAGATACGCAGTACTTT.

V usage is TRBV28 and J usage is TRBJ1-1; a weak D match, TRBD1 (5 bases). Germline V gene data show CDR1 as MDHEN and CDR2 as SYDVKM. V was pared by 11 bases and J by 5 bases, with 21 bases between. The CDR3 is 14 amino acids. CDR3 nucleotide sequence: TGTGCCCTGGGGCCAGGGCCCAAATGGACTGAAGCTTTCTTT. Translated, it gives CALGPGPKWTEAFF.

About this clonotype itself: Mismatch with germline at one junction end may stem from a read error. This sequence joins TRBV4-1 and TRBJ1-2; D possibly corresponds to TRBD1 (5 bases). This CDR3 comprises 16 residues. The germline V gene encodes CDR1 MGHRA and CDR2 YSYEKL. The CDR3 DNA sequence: TGCGCCGGCAGCCAAGATTGGAATGGGGGTTGGAGTGGCTACACCTTC. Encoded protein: CAGSQDWNGGWSGYTF.

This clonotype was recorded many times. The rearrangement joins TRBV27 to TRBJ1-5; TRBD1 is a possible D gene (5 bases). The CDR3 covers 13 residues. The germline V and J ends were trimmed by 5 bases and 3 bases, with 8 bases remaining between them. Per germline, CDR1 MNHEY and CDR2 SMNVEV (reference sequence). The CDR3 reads CASSPGANQPQHF. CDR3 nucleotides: TGTGCCAGCAGTCCCGGGGCCAATCAGCCCCAGCATTTT.

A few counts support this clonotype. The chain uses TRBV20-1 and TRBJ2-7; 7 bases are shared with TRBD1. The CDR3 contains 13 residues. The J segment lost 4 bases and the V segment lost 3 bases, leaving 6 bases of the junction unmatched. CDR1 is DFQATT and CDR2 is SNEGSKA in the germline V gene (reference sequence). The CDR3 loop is CSARGDREYEQYF. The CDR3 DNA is TGCAGTGCTAGGGGGGACAGAGAGTACGAGCAGTACTTC.

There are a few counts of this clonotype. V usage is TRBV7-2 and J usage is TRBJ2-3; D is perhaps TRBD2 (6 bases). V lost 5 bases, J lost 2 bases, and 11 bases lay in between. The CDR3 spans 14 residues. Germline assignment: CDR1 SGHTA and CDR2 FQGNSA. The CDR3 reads CASSTWTTTDTQYF. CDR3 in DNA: TGTGCCAGCAGCACCTGGACTACCACAGATACGCAGTATTTT.